The entry below gives a single T cell receptor beta chain sequence along with its context. The sample comes from a study of T cells after yellow fever vaccination. V was cut by 7 bases and J by 6 bases, with 9 bases left in between. This CDR3 is built from 12 residues. Germline V gene lookup returns CDR1 WSHSY and CDR2 SAAADI. TCRdb reprocessed the 5' RACE reads with MiXCR, giving one entry per CDR3 protein. The sample lists around 200,000 distinct CDR3 sequences; about 10% were seen once. The rearrangement joins TRBV10-2 to TRBJ2-2; no clear D. The clonotype was recovered from a man between 18 and 29 years old who received the YFV17D yellow fever vaccine. Sequenced material: CD8+ T cells sorted from PBMCs, taken 15 days after the yellow fever booster vaccination. The CDR3 DNA reads as TGCGCCAGCACAGTGATTGCCGGGGAGCTGTTTTTT. Protein product: CASTVIAGELFF.